This paragraph covers one T cell receptor beta chain sequence. The CDR3 covers 14 residues. Germline CDR1 reads PRHDT; CDR2 reads FYEKMQ (reference sequence). Between the trimmed V and J ends, which lost 0 bases and 6 bases, there was a span of 11 bases. Generated by immunoSEQ multiplex PCR, the TCRdb table keeps only in-frame clones and is missing some. Found here are fewer than 150,000 clones, around four fifths of them singletons; the top ten hold 3% to 4%. The sample belongs to a study of cytotoxic CD8 clonotypes in ibrutinib-treated CLL. This TCR came from a human donor with chronic lymphocytic leukemia. The sequences come from PBMCs, collected after 24 months of ibrutinib treatment. The rearrangement joins TRBV13 to TRBJ1-2; a possible D gene is TRBD1 (5 bases). This CDR3 reads CASSLGAAQDGYTF. The CDR3 DNA sequence: TGTGCCAGCAGCTTAGGAGCGGCACAGGATGGCTACACCTTC. Together with reference TRBV13 and TRBJ1-2, the CDR3 gives the full variable domain: AAGVIQSPRHLIKEKRETATLKCYPIPRHDTVYWYQQGPGQDPQFLISFYEKMQSDKGSIPDRFSAQQFSDYHSELNMSSLELGDSALYFCASSLGAAQDGYTFGSGTRLTVV.